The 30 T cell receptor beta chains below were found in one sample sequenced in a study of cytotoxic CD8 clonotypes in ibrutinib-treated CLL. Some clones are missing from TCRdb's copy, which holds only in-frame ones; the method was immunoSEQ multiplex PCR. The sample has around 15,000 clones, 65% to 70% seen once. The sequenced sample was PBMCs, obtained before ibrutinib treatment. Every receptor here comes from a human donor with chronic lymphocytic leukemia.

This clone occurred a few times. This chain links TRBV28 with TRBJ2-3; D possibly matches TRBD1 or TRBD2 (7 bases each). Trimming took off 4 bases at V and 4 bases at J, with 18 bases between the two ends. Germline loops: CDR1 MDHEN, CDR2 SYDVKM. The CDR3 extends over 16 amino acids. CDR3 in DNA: TGTGCCAGCAGTTCCATAGCGGGTCAGGGGGCAGATACGCAGTATTTT. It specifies CASSSIAGQGADTQYF. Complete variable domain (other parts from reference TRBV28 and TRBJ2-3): DVKVTQSSRYLVKRTGEKVFLECVQDMDHENMFWYRQDPGLGLRLIYFSYDVKMKEKGDIPEGYSVSREKKERFSLILESASTNQTSMYLCASSSIAGQGADTQYFGPGTRLTVL.

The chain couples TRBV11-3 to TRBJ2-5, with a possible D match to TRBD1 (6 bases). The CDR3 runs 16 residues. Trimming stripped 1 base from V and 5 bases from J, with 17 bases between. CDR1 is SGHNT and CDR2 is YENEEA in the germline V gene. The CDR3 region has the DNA TGTGCCAGCAGCTTAGGTGGGACACCATCGAGGGAGACCCAGTACTTC. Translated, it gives CASSLGGTPSRETQYF.

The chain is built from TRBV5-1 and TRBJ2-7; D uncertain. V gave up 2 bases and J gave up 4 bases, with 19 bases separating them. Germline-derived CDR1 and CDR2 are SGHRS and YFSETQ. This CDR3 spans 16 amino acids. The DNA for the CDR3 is TGCGCCAGCAGCTTAGCCCTGGACGGAAGGGCGTACGAGCAGTACTTC. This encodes CASSLALDGRAYEQYF.

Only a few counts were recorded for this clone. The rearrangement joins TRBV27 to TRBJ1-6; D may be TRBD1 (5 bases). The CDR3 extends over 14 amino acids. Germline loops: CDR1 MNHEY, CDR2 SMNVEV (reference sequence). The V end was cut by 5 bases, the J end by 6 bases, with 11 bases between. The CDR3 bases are TGTGCCAGCAGTACCGCAGGGAGTAATTCACCCCTCCACTTT. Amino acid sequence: CASSTAGSNSPLHF.

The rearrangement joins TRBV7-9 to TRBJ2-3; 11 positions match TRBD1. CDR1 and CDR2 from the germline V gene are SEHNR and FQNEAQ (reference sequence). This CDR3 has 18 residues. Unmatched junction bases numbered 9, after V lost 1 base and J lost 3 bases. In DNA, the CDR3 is TGTGCCAGCAGCTTAGTCCGGAACCGGGACAGGGGGACAGATACGCAGTATTTT. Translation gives CASSLVRNRDRGTDTQYF. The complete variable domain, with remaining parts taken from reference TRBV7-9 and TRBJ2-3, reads DTGVSQNPRHKITKRGQNVTFRCDPISEHNRLYWYRQTLGQGPEFLTYFQNEAQLEKSRLLSDRFSAERPKGSFSTLEIQRTEQGDSAMYLCASSLVRNRDRGTDTQYFGPGTRLTVL.

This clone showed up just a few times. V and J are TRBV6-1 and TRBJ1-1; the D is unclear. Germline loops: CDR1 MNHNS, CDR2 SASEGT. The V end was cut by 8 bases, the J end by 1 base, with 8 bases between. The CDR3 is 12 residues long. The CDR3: CASLNRNTEAFF. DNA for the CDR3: TGTGCCAGCTTGAACAGGAACACTGAAGCTTTCTTT.

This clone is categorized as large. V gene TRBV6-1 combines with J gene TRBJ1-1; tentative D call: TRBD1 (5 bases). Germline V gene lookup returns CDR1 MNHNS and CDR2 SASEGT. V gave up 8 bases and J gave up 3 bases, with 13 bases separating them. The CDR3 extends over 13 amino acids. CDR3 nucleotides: TGTGCCAGCGCCGGGGCAGCCCACACTGAAGCTTTCTTT. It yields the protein CASAGAAHTEAFF.

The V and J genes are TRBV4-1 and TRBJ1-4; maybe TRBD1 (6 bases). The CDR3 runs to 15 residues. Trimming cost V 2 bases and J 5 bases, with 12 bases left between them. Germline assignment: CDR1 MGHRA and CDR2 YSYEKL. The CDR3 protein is CASSQRRTANEKLFF. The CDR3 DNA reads TGCGCCAGCAGCCAAAGGCGGACAGCAAATGAAAAACTGTTTTTT.

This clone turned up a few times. Here the CDR3 DNA reads TGTGCCAGTAACTCTAAAGGGACAGGGGGAACTGGGGCCAACGTCCTGACTTTC. Translating gives CASNSKGTGGTGANVLTF. The rearrangement joins TRBV19 to TRBJ2-6; 11 bases agree with TRBD1. Germline V CDR1 and CDR2: LNHDA, SQIVND (reference sequence). CDR3 length: 18 amino acids. V lost 7 bases to trimming and J lost 2 bases; unmatched junction nucleotides: 10.

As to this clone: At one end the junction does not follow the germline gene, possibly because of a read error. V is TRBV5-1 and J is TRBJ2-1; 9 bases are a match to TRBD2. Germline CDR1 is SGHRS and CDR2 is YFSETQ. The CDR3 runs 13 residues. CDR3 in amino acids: CASSGGTSSEQFF. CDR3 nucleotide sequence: TGTGCCAGCAGCGGGGGGACTAGTTCTGAGCAGTTCTTC.

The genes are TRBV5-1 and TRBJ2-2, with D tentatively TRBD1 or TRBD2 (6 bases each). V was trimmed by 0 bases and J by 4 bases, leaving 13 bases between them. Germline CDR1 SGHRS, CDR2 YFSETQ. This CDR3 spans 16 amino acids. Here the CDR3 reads CASSLDRGPITGELFF. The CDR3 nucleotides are TGCGCCAGCAGCTTGGATCGGGGGCCCATCACCGGGGAGCTGTTTTTT. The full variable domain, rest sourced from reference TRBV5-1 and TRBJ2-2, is KAGVTQTPRYLIKTRGQQVTLSCSPISGHRSVSWYQQTPGQGLQFLFEYFSETQRNKGNFPGRFSGRQFSNSRSEMNVSTLELGDSALYLCASSLDRGPITGELFFGEGSRLTVL.

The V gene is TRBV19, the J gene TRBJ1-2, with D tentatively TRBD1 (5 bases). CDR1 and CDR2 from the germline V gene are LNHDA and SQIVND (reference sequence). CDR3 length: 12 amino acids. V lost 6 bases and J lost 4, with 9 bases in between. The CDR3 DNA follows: TGTGCCAGTAGGACAGCCAGCTATGGCTACACCTTC. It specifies CASRTASYGYTF.

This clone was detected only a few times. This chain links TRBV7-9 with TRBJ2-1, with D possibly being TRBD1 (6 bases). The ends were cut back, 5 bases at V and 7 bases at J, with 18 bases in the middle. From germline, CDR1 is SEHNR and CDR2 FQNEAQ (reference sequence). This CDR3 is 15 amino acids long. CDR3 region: CASSRVGAGENEQFF. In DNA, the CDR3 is TGTGCCAGCAGCCGCGTTGGGGCAGGGGAAAATGAGCAGTTCTTC. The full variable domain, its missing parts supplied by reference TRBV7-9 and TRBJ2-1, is DTGVSQNPRHKITKRGQNVTFRCDPISEHNRLYWYRQTLGQGPEFLTYFQNEAQLEKSRLLSDRFSAERPKGSFSTLEIQRTEQGDSAMYLCASSRVGAGENEQFFGPGTRLTVL.

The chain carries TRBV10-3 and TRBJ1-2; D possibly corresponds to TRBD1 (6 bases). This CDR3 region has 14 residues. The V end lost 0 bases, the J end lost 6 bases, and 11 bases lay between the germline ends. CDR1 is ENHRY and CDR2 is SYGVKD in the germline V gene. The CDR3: CAISESGGLDGYTF. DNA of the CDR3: TGTGCCATCAGTGAGTCTGGGGGGCTGGATGGCTACACCTTC.

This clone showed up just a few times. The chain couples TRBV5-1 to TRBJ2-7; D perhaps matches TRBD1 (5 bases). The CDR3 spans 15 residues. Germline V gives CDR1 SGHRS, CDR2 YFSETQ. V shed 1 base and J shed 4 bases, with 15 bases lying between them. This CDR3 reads CASSLSRGTPYEQYF. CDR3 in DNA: TGCGCCAGCAGCTTGAGTAGGGGAACACCATACGAGCAGTACTTC.

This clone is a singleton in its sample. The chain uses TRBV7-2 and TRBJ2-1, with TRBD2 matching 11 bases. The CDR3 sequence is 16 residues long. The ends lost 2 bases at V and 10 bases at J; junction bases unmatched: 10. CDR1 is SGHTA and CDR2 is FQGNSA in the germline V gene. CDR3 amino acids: CASSLRSGASGGEQFF. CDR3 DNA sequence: TGTGCCAGCAGCTTACGGTCAGGTGCTAGCGGGGGGGAGCAGTTCTTC.

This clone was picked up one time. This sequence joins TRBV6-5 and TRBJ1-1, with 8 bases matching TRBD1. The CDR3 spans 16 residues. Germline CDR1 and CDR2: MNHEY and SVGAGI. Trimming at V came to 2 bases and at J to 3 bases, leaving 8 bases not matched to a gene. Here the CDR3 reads CASSYTLTGGHTEAFF. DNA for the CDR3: TGTGCCAGCAGTTACACTCTCACAGGGGGTCACACTGAAGCTTTCTTT.

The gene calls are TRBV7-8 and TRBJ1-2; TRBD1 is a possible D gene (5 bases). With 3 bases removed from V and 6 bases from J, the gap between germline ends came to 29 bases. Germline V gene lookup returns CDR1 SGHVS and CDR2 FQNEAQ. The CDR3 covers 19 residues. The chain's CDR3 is CASSFYSYRPENEGNGYTF. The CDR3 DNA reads TGTGCCAGCAGCTTCTATTCGTACAGGCCGGAAAATGAGGGCAATGGCTACACCTTC.

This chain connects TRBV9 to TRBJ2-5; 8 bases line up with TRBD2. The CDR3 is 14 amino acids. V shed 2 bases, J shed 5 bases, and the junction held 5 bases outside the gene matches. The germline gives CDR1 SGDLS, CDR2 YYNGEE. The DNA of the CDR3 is TGTGCCAGCAGCGTTACAGCGGGGGCGGAGACCCAGTACTTC. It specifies CASSVTAGAETQYF.

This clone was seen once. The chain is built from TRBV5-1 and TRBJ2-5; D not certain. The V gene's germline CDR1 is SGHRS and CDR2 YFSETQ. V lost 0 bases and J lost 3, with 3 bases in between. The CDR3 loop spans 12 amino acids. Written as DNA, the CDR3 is TGCGCCAGCAGCTTGGGCGAAGAGACCCAGTACTTC. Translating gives CASSLGEETQYF.

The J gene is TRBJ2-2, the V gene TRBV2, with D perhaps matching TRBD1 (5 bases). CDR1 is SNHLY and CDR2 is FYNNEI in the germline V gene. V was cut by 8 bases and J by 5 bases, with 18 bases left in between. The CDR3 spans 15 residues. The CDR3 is CASLGGRAGTGELFF. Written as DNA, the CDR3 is TGTGCCAGCCTGGGTGGCAGGGCAGGTACCGGGGAGCTGTTTTTT.

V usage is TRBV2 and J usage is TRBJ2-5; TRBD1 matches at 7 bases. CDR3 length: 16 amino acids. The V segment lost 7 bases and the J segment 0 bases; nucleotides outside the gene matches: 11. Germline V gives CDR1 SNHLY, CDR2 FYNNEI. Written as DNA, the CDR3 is TGTGCCAGCATGGGACAGCCCAGGGGGAACCAAGAGACCCAGTACTTC. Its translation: CASMGQPRGNQETQYF.

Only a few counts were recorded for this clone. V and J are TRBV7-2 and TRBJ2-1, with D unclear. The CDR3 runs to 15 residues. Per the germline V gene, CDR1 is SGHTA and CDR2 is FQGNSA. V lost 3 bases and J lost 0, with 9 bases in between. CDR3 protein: CASSLEPGSYNEQFF. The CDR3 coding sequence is TGTGCCAGCAGCTTGGAGCCGGGCTCCTACAATGAGCAGTTCTTC.

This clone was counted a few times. The CDR3 DNA is TGTGCCAGCAGCTTAAGCGGGGGGCGGCCCCAGCATTTT. Encoded protein: CASSLSGGRPQHF. The V gene is TRBV7-8, the J gene TRBJ1-5, with D tentatively TRBD1 (6 bases). V lost 2 bases and J lost 9, with 11 bases in between. This CDR3 has 13 residues. Per germline, CDR1 SGHVS and CDR2 FQNEAQ.

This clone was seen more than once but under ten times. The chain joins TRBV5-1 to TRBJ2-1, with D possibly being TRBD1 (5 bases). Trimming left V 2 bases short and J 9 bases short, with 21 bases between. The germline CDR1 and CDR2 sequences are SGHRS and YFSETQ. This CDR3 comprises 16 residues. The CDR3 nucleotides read TGCGCCAGCAGCTTTGCCCCCTGGACAAGATTTGGTGAGCAGTTCTTC. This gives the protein CASSFAPWTRFGEQFF.

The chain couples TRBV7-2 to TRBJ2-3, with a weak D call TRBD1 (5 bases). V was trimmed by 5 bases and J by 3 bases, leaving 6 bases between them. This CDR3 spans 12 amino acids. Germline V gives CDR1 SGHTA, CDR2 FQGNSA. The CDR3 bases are TGTGCCAGCAGCCCAGGGACAGATACGCAGTATTTT. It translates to CASSPGTDTQYF.

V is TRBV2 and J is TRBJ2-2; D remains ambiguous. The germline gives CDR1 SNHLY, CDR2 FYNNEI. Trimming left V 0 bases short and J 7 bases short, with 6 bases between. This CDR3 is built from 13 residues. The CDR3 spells CASSEAGIGELFF. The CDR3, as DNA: TGTGCCAGCAGTGAAGCTGGCATCGGGGAGCTGTTTTTT. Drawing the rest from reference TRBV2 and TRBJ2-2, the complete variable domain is EPEVTQTPSHQVTQMGQEVILRCVPISNHLYFYWYRQILGQKVEFLVSFYNNEISEKSEIFDDQFSVERPDGSNFTLKIRSTKLEDSAMYFCASSEAGIGELFFGEGSRLTVL.

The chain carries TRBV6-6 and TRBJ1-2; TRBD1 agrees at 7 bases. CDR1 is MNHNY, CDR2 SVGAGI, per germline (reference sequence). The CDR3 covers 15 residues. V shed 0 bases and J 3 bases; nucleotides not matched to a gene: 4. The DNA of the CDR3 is TGTGCCAGCAGTTACTCCACTACAGGGGACTATGGCTACACCTTC. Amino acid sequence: CASSYSTTGDYGYTF.

In nucleotides, the CDR3 is TGCGCCAGCAGCCAAGATGTAGCGGGGACCCCACGGATTCAGTACTTC. It yields the protein CASSQDVAGTPRIQYF. This chain uses TRBV4-1 with TRBJ2-4; TRBD2 aligns across 8 bases. V was pared by 0 bases and J by 10 bases, with 11 bases of the junction left unmatched. Germline-derived CDR1 and CDR2 are MGHRA and YSYEKL. The CDR3 is 16 residues long.

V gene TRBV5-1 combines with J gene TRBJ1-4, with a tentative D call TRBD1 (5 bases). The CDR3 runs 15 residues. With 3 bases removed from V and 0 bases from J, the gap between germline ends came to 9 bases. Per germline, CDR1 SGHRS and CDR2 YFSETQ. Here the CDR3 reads CASSSRGPTNEKLFF. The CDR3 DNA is TGCGCCAGCAGCTCAAGGGGTCCAACTAATGAAAAACTGTTTTTT.